This TCR beta chain was profiled in a study of monozygotic twins with cystic fibrosis (dated by TCRdb to the early 2020s). A note on the overall study: Barcoded libraries were made from around 3 micrograms of fragmented DNA using approximately 14 PCR cycles. To assess genetic influence on V and J gene usage, the study compared TCR beta repertoires within and across 16 monozygotic twin pairs with cystic fibrosis. The cohort included ten female and six male twin pairs, mostly children and adolescents, aged about 2.0 to 36.4 years with a median of 9.1 years. Twins were ranked among 1,060 cohort participants for weight-for-height and FEVPerc (FEV1 disease centile) on the day of blood sampling. Data for three of the twin pairs had been reported earlier in a different context.

On this clone: It lacks a known antigen. No much larger clone exists at a distance of one base, and base qualities are not known.

Broad study findings and their caveats: In 13 of 16 pairs, V gene usage most closely resembled the co-twin's, and the same held for J usage in 8 of 16 pairs, a pattern suggesting genetic constraints. Significantly higher nucleotide-identical clonotype sharing was observed within monozygotic CF twin pairs than between unrelated CF individuals (P = 0.000026, Mann-Whitney). Simpson clonality was generally low (median about 0.0087), suggesting a naive-dominated repertoire, with higher clonality in the most severely affected patients. The cohort was small, and no association was found between shared CDR3 numbers and age, concordance or disease severity.

TCR beta CDR3 regions were amplified by multiplex PCR using the immunoSEQ immune profiling system, following the manufacturer's instructions. Sequencing was performed on an Illumina NextSeq system. The source study handled its data this way. Sequence data were processed on the immunoSEQ Analyzer platform, and clonality was computed as the square root of Simpson's index of productive rearrangements. V and J usage similarity was measured by Jensen-Shannon distance, and CDR3 generation probabilities were computed with OLGA. Shared CDR3 sequences were searched against the immuneACCESS database (August 2020) and VDJdb (December 2020). TCRdb mirrors the immuneACCESS table, restricted to in-frame sequences. Some clones are absent from its copies; in checked studies, under half trace to an unresolved V gene, and the reason for the others is unknown. V and J calls plus clone size are reproduced from that table; the DNA served to infer D and trimming. The sample data list 30,000 to 40,000 clones, and around 66% of these were observed just once. The top ten constitute around 0.73% of the sample.

The twin pairs came from the European Cystic Fibrosis Twin and Sibling Study Cohort, a cohort that recruited patients from 150 to 200 CF clinics across 14 European countries. Zygosity and CFTR genotype were verified in-house, with zygosity tested by multiplex PCR of nine short tandem repeat loci. Peripheral blood was taken from each twin, and clinical parameters were recorded on the day of blood sampling. Genomic DNA was isolated from peripheral blood cells with phenol/chloroform and kept in TE buffer at 4 degrees C. CDR1 and CDR2 (ENHRY, SYGVKD) derive from the germline V gene. Ends trimmed: V by 3 bases, J by 3 bases; bases unmatched to a gene: 1. The CDR3 covers 13 residues, taking in both the cysteine and the phenylalanine. The CDR3 DNA has 39 bases and is translated from base 1.

The clonotype originates from a girl between 5 and 17 years old with cystic fibrosis. Material for sequencing was blood. The chain employs TRBV10-3 and TRBJ1-2; 7 bases in between match TRBD1. The sequence in DNA is TGTGCCATCAGTGATGGGACAGACTATGGCTACACCTTC. This translates into CAISDGTDYGYTF.